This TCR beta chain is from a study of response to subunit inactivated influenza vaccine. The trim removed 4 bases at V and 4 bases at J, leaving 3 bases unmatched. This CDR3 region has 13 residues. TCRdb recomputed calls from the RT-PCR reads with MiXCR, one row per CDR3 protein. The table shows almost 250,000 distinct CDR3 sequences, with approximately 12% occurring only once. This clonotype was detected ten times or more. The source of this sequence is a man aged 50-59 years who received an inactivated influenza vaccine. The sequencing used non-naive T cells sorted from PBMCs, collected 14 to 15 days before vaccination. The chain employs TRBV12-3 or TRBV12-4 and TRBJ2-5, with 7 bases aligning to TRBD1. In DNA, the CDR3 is TGTGCCAGCAGTTCCGGGACAGTAGAGACCCAGTACTTC. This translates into CASSSGTVETQYF.